This T cell receptor beta chain derives from a study of blood T cell repertoires in COVID-19. Study-level information: From the United States, Italy and Spain came samples of acute and convalescent COVID-19. Sample material is recorded as cDNA or gDNA derived from T cells, B-cell-depleted T cells, or PBMCs.

The authors' processing: Reference gene primer amplification in the assay estimated nucleated cell counts. Some clones are missing from TCRdb's copy, which holds only in-frame ones; the method was immunoSEQ multiplex PCR. V and J calls and clone size are those listed in that table; D and trimming were worked out from the DNA. The sample lists 260,000 or so clones, 65% to 85% occurring once. Trimming left V 0 bases short and J 5 bases short, with 10 bases between. The CDR3 sequence is 14 residues long. CDR1 and CDR2 (germline): KGHSH, LQKENI. The clonotype comes from a man older than 75 with acute or convalescent COVID-19. This chain uses TRBV18 with TRBJ2-5; D is possibly TRBD2 (6 bases). Input material: peripheral blood. The CDR3 nucleotides are TGTGCCAGCTCACCACCAGGGCGGGGTGAGACCCAGTACTTC. This sequence encodes CASSPPGRGETQYF.